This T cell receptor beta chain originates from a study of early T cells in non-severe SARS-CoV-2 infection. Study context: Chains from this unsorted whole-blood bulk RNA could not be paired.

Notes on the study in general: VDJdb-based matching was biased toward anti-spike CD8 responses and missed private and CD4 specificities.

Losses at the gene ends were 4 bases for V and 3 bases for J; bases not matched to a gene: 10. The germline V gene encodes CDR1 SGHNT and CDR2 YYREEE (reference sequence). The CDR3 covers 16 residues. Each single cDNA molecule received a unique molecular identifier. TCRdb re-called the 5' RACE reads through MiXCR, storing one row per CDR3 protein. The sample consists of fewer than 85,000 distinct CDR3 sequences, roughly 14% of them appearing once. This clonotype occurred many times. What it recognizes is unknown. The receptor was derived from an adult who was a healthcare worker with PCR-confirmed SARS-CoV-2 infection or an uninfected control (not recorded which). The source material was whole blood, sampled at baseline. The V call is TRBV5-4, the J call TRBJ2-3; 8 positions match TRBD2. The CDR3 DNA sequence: TGTGCCAGCAGCGCAGGGGTAGCGGGAACGACAGATACGCAGTATTTT. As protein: CASSAGVAGTTDTQYF.